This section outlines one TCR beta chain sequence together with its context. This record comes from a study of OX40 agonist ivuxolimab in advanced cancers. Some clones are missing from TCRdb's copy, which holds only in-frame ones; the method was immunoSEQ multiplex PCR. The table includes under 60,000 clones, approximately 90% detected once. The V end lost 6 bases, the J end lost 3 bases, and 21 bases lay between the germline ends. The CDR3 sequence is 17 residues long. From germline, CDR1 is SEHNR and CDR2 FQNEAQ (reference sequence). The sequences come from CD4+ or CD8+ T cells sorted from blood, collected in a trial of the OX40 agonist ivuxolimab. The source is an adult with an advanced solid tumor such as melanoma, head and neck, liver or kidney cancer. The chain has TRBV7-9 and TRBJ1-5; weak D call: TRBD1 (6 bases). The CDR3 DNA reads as TGTGCCAGCAGTTTCACTTCACCGGGACACCCCAATCAGCCCCAGCATTTT. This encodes CASSFTSPGHPNQPQHF.